The sequence of this T cell receptor beta chain was determined in a study of radiotherapy plus CTLA-4 blockade in lung cancer. Regarding the study as a whole: Early blood T cell clone changes and increased post-radiation serum interferon-beta were reportedly the strongest response predictors.

With regard to this clone: Its antigen is as yet unknown.

Germline V CDR1 and CDR2: SGHVS, FNYEAQ. The length of the CDR3 is 16 residues. V lost 5 bases and J lost 3; bases outside the gene matches: 11. Assay used: immunoSEQ multiplex PCR; TCRdb lists only in-frame clones, some missing. The sample lists more than 40,000 clones; less than 75% were seen once. CTLA-4 blockade using ipilimumab, together with focal radiation, was received by patients with chemo-refractory metastatic non-small-cell lung cancer. The J gene is TRBJ1-1, the V gene TRBV7-6; TRBD1 matches 8 bases. The sample here was peripheral blood, taken from a patient treated with radiotherapy plus ipilimumab. This clonotype was sampled from a human donor with non-small cell lung cancer who had a partial response to radiotherapy plus ipilimumab. This CDR3 is CASSPRQGMGDTEAFF. CDR3 nucleotides: TGTGCCAGCAGCCCGAGACAGGGGATGGGGGACACTGAAGCTTTCTTT. Variable domain in full (rest from reference TRBV7-6 and TRBJ1-1): GAGVSQSPRYKVTKRGQDVALRCDPISGHVSLYWYRQALGQGPEFLTYFNYEAQQDKSGLPNDRFSAERPEGSISTLTIQRTEQRDSAMYRCASSPRQGMGDTEAFFGQGTRLTVV.